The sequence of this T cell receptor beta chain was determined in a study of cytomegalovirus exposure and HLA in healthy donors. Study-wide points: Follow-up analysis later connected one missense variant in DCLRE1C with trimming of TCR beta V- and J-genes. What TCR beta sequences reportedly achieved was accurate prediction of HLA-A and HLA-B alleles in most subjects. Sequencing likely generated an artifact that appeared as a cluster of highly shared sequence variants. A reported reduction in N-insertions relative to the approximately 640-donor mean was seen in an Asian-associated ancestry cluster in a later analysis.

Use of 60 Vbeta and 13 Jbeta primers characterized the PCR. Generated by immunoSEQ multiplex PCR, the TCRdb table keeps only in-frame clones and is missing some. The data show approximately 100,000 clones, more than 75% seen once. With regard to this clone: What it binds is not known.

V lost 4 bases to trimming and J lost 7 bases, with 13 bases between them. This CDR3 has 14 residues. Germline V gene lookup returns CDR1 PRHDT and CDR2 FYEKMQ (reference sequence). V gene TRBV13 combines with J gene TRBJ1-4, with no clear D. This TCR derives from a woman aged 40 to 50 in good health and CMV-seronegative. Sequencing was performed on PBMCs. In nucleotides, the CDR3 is TGTGCCAGCAGCTATGGACCGGCGGGTGAAAAACTGTTTTTT. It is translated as CASSYGPAGEKLFF.